This record covers a single T cell receptor (beta chain). Other DNA sequences from this sample encode an identical CDR3 as well. This entry belongs to a study of blood T cell repertoires in COVID-19. Study-level information: PBMCs, B-cell-depleted T cells, or T cells were the source of the cDNA or gDNA that made up the material.

Looked up from germline, CDR1 is KGHSH and CDR2 is LQKENI. CDR3 length equals 13 residues. With 6 bases removed from V and 1 base from J, the gap between germline ends came to 7 bases. Assay used: immunoSEQ multiplex PCR; TCRdb lists only in-frame clones, some missing. The sample lists approximately 220,000 clones, around 82% occurring once. This receptor was obtained from a woman aged 70-85 years with acute or convalescent COVID-19. The sequencing input was peripheral blood. This chain uses TRBV18 with TRBJ1-5; D uncertain. CDR3 bases: TGTGCCAGCTCCCCCGGGAGCAATCAGCCCCAGCATTTT. This sequence encodes CASSPGSNQPQHF.